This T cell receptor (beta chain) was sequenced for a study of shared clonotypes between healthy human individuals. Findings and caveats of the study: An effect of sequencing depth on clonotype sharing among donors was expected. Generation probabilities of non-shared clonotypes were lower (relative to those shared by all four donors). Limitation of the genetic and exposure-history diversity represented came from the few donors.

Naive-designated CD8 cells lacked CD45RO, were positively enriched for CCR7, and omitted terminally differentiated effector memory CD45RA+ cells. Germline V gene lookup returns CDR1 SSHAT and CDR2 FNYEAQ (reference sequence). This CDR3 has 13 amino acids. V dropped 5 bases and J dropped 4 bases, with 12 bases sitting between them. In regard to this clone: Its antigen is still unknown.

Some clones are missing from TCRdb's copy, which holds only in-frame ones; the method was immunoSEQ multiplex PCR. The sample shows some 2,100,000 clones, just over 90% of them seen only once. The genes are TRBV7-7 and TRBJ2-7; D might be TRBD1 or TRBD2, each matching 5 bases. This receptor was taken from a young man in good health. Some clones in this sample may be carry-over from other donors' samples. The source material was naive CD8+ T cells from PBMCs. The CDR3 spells CASSLGTKYEQYF. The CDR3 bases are TGTGCCAGCAGCCTAGGGACCAAATACGAGCAGTACTTC. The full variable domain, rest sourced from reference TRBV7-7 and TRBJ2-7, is GAGVSQSPRYKVTKRGQDVTLRCDPISSHATLYWYQQALGQGPEFLTYFNYEAQPDKSGLPSDRFSAERPEGSISTLTIQRTEQRDSAMYRCASSLGTKYEQYFGPGTRLTVT.